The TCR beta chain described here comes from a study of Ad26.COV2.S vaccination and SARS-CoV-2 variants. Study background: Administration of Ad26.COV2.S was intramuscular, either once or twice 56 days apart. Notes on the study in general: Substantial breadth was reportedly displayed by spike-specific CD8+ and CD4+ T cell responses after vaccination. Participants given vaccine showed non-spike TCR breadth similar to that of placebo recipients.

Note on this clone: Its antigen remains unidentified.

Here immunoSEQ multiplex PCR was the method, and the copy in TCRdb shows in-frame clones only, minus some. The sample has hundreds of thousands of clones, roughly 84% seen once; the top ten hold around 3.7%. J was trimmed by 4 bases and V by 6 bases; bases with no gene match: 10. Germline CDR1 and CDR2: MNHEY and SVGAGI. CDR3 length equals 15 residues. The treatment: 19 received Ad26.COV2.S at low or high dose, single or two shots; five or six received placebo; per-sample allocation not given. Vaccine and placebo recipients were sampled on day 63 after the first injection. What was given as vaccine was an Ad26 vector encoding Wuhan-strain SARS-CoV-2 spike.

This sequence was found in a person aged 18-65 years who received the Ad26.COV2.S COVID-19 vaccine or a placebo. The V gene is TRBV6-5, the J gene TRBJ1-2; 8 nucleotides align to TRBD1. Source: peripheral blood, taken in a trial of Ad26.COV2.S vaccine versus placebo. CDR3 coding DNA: TGTGCCAGCAGCAGAGACAGGGGCGTTAGCTATGGCTACACCTTC. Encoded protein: CASSRDRGVSYGYTF.